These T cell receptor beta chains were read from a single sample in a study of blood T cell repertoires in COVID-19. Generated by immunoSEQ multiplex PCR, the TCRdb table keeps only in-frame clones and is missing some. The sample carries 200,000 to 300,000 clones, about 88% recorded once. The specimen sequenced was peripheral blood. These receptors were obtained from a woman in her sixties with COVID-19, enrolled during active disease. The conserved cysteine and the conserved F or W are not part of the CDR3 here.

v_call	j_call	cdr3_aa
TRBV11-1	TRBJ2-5	ASSSDDAVVGAQY
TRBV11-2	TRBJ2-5	ASSLGDFQETQY
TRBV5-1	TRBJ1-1	ASSQERGWSEAF
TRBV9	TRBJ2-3	ASSAPITFSTDTQY
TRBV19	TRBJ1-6	ASRMGQENNSPLH
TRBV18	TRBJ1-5	ASSPQSGVNQPQH
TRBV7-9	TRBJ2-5	ASSPSGLAVSETQY
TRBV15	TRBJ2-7	ATSRDLAGGPLKQY
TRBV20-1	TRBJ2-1	SASNYNEQF
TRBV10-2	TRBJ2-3	ASVWRGSSTDTQY
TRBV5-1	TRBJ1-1	ASSPRQGPGDTEAF
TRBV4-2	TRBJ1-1	ASSQSRSPMNTEAF
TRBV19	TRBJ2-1	ASSIDLRGSGEQF
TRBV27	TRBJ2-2	ASSPRAGNTGELF
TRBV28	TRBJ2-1	ASSPRRGFHNEQF
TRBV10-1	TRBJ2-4	ASSKGTGNIQY
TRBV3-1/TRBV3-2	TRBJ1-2	ASSQGRGHVGYT
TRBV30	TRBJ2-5	AWSARVYSGETQY
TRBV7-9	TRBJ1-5	ASSSTIQGLSNQPQH
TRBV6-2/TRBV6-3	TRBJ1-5	ASSYSTGTGNSNQPQH
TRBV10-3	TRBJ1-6	AIRAHNSPLH
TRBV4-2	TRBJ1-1	ASSQGGHRGTEAF
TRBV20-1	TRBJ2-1	SASRSYNEQF
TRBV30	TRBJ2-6	AWGRLYRGLAGANVLT
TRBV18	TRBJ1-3	ASSRPTMGTGNTIY
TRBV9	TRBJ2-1	ASSVDGREGHNEQF
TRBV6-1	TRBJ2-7	ASSERRETAEQY
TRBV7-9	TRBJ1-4	ASSFRQGGEKLF
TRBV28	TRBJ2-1	ASSRTRTGRNEQF
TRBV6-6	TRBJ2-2	ASSSRGQGVRELF